This entry features one T cell receptor beta chain sequence. This sample is drawn from a study of blood T cell repertoires in COVID-19. The germline CDR1 and CDR2 sequences are MDHEN and SYDVKM. The CDR3 contains 13 residues. Germline trimming cut 4 bases from V and 8 bases from J; bases unmatched to any gene: 3. The protocol was immunoSEQ multiplex PCR, while the TCRdb copy is restricted to in-frame clones and leaves out a portion. The repertoire holds some 120,000 clones, with approximately 90% as singletons. The sequenced sample was peripheral blood. The genes are TRBV28 and TRBJ1-2, with TRBD1 matching 11 bases. The TCR originated in a human donor with active COVID-19. The donor label of this sample is uncertain. DNA for the CDR3: TGTGCCAGCAGTTGGACAGGGGGCCGGGGCTACACCTTC. Translation gives CASSWTGGRGYTF.